This T cell receptor beta chain was captured in a study of shared clonotypes between healthy human individuals. With regard to this clone: Its antigen is not known.

V gave up 5 bases and J gave up 5 bases; unmatched junction bases: 3. The CDR3 consists of 15 residues. Germline V gene lookup returns CDR1 PRHDT and CDR2 FYEKMQ (reference sequence). Study conclusions and caveats: The study sampled only blood, and tissue repertoires likely differ.

The genomic DNA of each subset was split evenly across several immunoSEQ plates. In the study's own analysis: ImmunoSEQ yielded junction-only sequences lacking quality scores, so filtering differed. Method: immunoSEQ multiplex PCR; TCRdb's copy keeps in-frame clones and lacks some. V, J and clone size are those of that table, while D and trimming were read from the DNA. The table shows roughly 490,000 clones, with 76% occurring only once. The chain links TRBV13 to TRBJ2-5; 15 bases agree with TRBD2. The receptor was isolated from a woman aged 35 to 49 in good health. Some clones in this sample may be carry-over from other donors' samples. The sample was PBMCs. The CDR3 protein is CASSDGLAGGETQYF. DNA for the CDR3: TGTGCCAGCAGCGATGGACTAGCGGGAGGGGAGACCCAGTACTTC.